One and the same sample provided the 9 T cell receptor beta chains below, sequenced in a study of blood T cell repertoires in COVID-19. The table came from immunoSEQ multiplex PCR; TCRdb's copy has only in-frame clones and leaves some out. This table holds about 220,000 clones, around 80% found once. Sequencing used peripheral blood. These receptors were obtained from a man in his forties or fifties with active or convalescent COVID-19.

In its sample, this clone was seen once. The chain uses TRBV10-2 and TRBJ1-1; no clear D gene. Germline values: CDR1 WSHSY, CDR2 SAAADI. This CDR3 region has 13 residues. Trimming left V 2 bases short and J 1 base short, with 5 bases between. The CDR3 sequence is CASSEIRNTEAFF. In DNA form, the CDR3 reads TGCGCCAGCAGTGAGATCCGGAACACTGAAGCTTTCTTT.

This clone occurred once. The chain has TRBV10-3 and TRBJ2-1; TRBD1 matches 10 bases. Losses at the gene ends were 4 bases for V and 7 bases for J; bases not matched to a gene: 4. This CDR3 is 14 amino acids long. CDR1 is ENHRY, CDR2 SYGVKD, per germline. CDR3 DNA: TGTGCCATCAGTGGGGACAGGGGAGGGAATGAGCAGTTCTTC. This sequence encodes CAISGDRGGNEQFF.

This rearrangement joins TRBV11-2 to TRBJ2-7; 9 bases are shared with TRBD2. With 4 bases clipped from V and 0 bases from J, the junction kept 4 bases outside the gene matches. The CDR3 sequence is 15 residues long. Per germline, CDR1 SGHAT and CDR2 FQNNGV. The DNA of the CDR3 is TGTGCCAGCAGCTCGCATAGCGGGGGCTCCTACGAGCAGTACTTC. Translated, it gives CASSSHSGGSYEQYF.

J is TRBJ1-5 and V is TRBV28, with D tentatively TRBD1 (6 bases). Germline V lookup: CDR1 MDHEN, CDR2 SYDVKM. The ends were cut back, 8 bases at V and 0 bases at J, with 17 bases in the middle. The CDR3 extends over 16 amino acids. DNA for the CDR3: TGTGCCAGCTACTACCGGGACAATCCTAGCAATCAGCCCCAGCATTTT. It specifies CASYYRDNPSNQPQHF.

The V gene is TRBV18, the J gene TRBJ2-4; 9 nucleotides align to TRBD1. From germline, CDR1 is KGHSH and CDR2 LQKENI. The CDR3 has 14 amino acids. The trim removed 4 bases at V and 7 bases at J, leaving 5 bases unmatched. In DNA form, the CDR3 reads TGTGCCAGCTCACTCTCTGGACAGGGGAACATTCAGTACTTC. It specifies CASSLSGQGNIQYF.

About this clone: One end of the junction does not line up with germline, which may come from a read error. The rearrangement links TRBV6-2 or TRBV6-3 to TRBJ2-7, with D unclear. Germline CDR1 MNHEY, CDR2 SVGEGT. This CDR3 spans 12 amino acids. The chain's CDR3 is CATSDISYEQYF. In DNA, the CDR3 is TGTGCCACCAGTGACATTTCCTACGAGCAGTACTTC.

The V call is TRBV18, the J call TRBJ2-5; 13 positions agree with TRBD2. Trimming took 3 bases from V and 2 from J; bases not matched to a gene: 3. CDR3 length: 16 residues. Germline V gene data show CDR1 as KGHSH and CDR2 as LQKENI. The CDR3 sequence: CASSPTSGGIQETQYF. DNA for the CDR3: TGTGCCAGCTCACCGACTAGCGGGGGGATTCAAGAGACCCAGTACTTC.

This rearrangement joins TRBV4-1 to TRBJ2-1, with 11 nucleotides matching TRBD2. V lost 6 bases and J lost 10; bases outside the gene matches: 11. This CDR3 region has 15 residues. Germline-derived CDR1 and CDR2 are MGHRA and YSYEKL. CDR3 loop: CASRRLAGGPVEQFF. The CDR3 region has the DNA TGCGCCAGCAGACGATTAGCGGGAGGGCCCGTGGAGCAGTTCTTC.

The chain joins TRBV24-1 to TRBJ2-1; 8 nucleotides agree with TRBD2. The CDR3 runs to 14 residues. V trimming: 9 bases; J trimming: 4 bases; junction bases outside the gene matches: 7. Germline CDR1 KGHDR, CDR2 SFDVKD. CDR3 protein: CATASGGVYNEQFF. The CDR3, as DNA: TGTGCCACCGCCAGCGGGGGAGTTTACAATGAGCAGTTCTTC.